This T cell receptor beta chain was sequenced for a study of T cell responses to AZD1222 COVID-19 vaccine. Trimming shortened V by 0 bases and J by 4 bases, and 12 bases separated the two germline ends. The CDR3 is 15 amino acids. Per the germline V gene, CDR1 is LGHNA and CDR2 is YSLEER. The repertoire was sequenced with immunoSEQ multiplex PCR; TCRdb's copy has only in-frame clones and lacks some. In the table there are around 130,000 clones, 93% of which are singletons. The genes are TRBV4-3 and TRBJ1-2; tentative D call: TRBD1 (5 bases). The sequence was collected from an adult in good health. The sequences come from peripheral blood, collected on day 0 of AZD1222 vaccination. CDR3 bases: TGCGCCAGCAGCCAAGAATCAGGGATAGGCTATGGCTACACCTTC. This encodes CASSQESGIGYGYTF.